This TCR beta chain was profiled in a study of T cells after yellow fever vaccination. TCRdb reprocessed the 5' RACE reads with MiXCR, giving one entry per CDR3 protein. In the table there are under 600,000 distinct CDR3 sequences, 21% of which are singletons. There are 16 residues in the CDR3. Germline trimming cut 1 base from V and 3 bases from J; bases unmatched to any gene: 7. This clonotype was found many times. Sequenced material: PBMCs, taken 21 days after the first yellow fever vaccination. This clonotype was sampled from a man aged 18 to 29 who received the YFV17D yellow fever vaccine. The V call is TRBV12-3 or TRBV12-4, the J call TRBJ2-5; 8 nucleotides agree with TRBD2. In nucleotides, the CDR3 is TGTGCCAGCAGTTTAGACGAAGGAGCGGGGGAAGAGACCCAGTACTTC. Its protein product is CASSLDEGAGEETQYF.